The clone carrying this T cell receptor beta chain was seen only once. Its antigen is undetermined. The sample originates from a study of cytomegalovirus exposure and HLA in healthy donors. Study as a whole: Both the 120 validation repertoires and the approximately 700 first-cohort repertoires used the same platform, as reported by a later analysis. Study findings and constraints: The tendency of first-cohort TCR clusters to co-occur in the 120 validation repertoires was the finding of a later analysis.

Germline V lookup: CDR1 MNHNS, CDR2 SASEGT. The CDR3 has 15 residues. The V end lost 3 bases, the J end lost 0 bases, and 8 bases lay between the germline ends. Using immunoSEQ multiplex PCR, the repertoire was profiled, and TCRdb retains in-frame clones only, with some absent. The sample has 130,000 or so clones; approximately 89% are singletons. The donors were in the roughly 120-subject validation cohort; that cohort was separate from the roughly 700-subject first cohort. Sequencing was carried out using PBMCs. This TCR was sampled from a man in his thirties or forties in good health and CMV-seronegative. The chain links TRBV6-1 to TRBJ1-4, with D uncertain. The CDR3 DNA reads TGTGCCAGCAGTGATCCCCTTGCAACTAATGAAAAACTGTTTTTT. This gives the protein CASSDPLATNEKLFF.